The present entry profiles one TCR beta chain with its context. This sequence may be a read error, since a much larger clone differs from it by one base. These data originate in a study of T cells in Graves' hyperthyroidism and ophthalmopathy. There were TCR beta CDR3 regions amplified from RNA transcripts. Initially, a first-round RT-PCR of the TCR CDR3 employed the HTBI primer set. From the multiplex PCR reads, TCRdb called clonotypes with MiXCR, one entry per CDR3 protein. Counted here are about 290,000 distinct CDR3 sequences, roughly an eighth occurring once; the ten biggest clones make up roughly 7.7%. Trimming removed 1 base from V and 7 bases from J, with 8 bases in between. Germline CDR1 is LGHDT and CDR2 is YNNKEL (reference sequence). This CDR3 contains 12 residues.

This clonotype was obtained from a middle-aged woman with Graves' hyperthyroidism. The V and J genes are TRBV3-1 and TRBJ2-7; D call uncertain. The specimen sequenced was blood. The CDR3 loop reads CASSQGPGEQYF. The CDR3 region has the DNA TGTGCCAGCAGCCAAGGACCCGGGGAGCAGTACTTC.